Listed below are T cell receptor beta chains from one sample, sequenced in a study of cytomegalovirus exposure and HLA in healthy donors. Repertoires were generated with immunoSEQ multiplex PCR, while TCRdb's copy carries only in-frame clones and drops some. The table shows 200,000 or so clones, with just over 75% occurring only once. The sample consisted of PBMCs. These TCRs come from a man between 18 and 35 years old in good health and CMV-seronegative. Both conserved end residues are part of each CDR3. The order of the fields is D gene, clone size, J gene, V gene, CDR3 protein, CDR3 DNA. D genes are given only for firm matches. Expanded clones are given a class, and other clones once, few, many or no size at all.

TRBD1,.,TRBJ1-5,TRBV30,CAWSPGQGLTAQHF,TGTGCCTGGAGTCCGGGACAGGGACTTACGGCCCAGCATTTT
.,.,TRBJ1-3,TRBV5-1,CASSLVAGQPGNTIYF,TGCGCCAGCAGCTTGGTGGCCGGACAGCCTGGAAACACCATATATTTT
TRBD1,.,TRBJ2-7,TRBV18,CASSPFPGQYYEQYF,TGTGCCAGCTCACCATTCCCGGGACAGTACTACGAGCAGTACTTC
.,.,TRBJ2-5,TRBV7-9,CASSRFVQETQYF,TGTGCCAGCAGCCGTTTTGTACAAGAGACCCAGTACTTC
.,.,TRBJ1-2,TRBV28,CASRSTTGVDGYTF,TGTGCCAGCAGGTCCACGACGGGGGTGGATGGCTACACCTTC
.,.,TRBJ2-5,TRBV27,CASSFRETQYF,TGTGCCAGCAGTTTCCGAGAGACCCAGTACTTC
TRBD2,.,TRBJ2-3,TRBV11-2,CASSPTSGGDTQYF,TGTGCCAGCAGCCCGACTAGCGGGGGAGATACGCAGTATTTT
TRBD2,.,TRBJ2-7,TRBV6-1,CASIVRLAGAGEQYF,TGTGCCAGCATAGTTCGACTAGCGGGAGCTGGGGAGCAGTACTTC
TRBD2,.,TRBJ2-7,TRBV6-5,CASSGFSGSRNEQYF,TGTGCCAGCAGTGGGTTTAGCGGGAGCAGGAACGAGCAGTACTTC
.,.,TRBJ2-7,TRBV28,CASSPGTSTRYSYEQYF,TGTGCCAGCAGTCCTGGGACATCCACCCGATACTCCTACGAGCAGTACTTC
TRBD2,.,TRBJ2-1,TRBV7-9,CASSATSVSSYNEQFF,TGTGCCAGCAGCGCAACTAGCGTCAGCTCCTACAATGAGCAGTTCTTC
.,.,TRBJ2-7,TRBV7-9,CASSLSGGSEEQYF,TGTGCCAGCAGCTTGTCTGGGGGGTCGGAGGAGCAGTACTTC
.,few,TRBJ1-1,TRBV7-3,CASSLFGGQTEAFF,TGTGCCAGCAGCTTATTCGGGGGGCAAACTGAAGCTTTCTTT
.,.,TRBJ1-4,TRBV5-1,CASSLGQLMNEKLFF,TGCGCCAGCAGCTTGGGACAGCTGATGAATGAAAAACTGTTTTTT
.,.,TRBJ1-6,TRBV30,CAWARGSSYNSPLHF,TGTGCCTGGGCTAGGGGGTCGTCCTATAATTCACCCCTCCACTTT
.,.,TRBJ1-1,TRBV5-6,CASSLLQGPEAFF,TGTGCCAGCAGCCTTTTACAGGGCCCTGAAGCTTTCTTT
.,.,TRBJ1-2,TRBV7-9,CASSSQGWGLYGYTF,TGTGCCAGCAGCTCCCAAGGGTGGGGACTATATGGCTACACCTTC
TRBD2,.,TRBJ2-5,TRBV6-1,CASNLLAGGETQYF,TGTGCCAGCAACCTACTAGCGGGAGGAGAGACCCAGTACTTC
.,.,TRBJ2-7,TRBV27,CASSLSPVPMAEQYF,TGTGCCAGCAGTTTATCCCCCGTCCCAATGGCCGAGCAGTACTTC
TRBD2,.,TRBJ2-5,TRBV10-3,CAISEGASGRGETQYF,TGTGCCATCAGTGAGGGGGCTAGCGGGAGAGGGGAGACCCAGTACTTC
TRBD2,.,TRBJ2-7,TRBV2,CASTGGGAVYEQYF,TGTGCCAGCACCGGGGGGGGCGCCGTTTACGAGCAGTACTTC
.,.,TRBJ2-5,TRBV5-1,CASSTTGQETQYF,TGCGCCAGCAGCACGACAGGACAAGAGACCCAGTACTTC
.,few,TRBJ2-1,TRBV7-3,CASSQGQTGYNEQFF,TGTGCCAGCAGCCAGGGACAAACGGGGTACAATGAGCAGTTCTTC
.,.,TRBJ1-1,TRBV11-2,CASSSTLTEAFF,TGTGCCAGCAGCTCGACACTCACTGAAGCTTTCTTT
.,.,TRBJ1-1,TRBV11-3,CASSLAGGRTEAFF,TGTGCCAGCAGCTTAGCGGGGGGGCGCACTGAAGCTTTCTTT
.,.,TRBJ2-5,TRBV7-9,CASSPLRGAHQETQYF,TGTGCCAGCAGCCCACTTCGGGGGGCCCACCAAGAGACCCAGTACTTC
.,.,TRBJ2-3,TRBV6-5,CASSYGGKPDTQYF,TGTGCCAGCAGTTACGGCGGGAAGCCAGATACGCAGTATTTT
.,.,TRBJ2-5,TRBV11-2,CASSLRGGKPTETQYF,TGTGCCAGCAGCTTAAGGGGCGGGAAACCCACAGAGACCCAGTACTTC
TRBD1,.,TRBJ1-2,TRBV6-5,CASSYRGQGYTF,TGTGCCAGCAGCTACAGGGGGCAAGGCTACACCTTC
.,.,TRBJ2-7,TRBV9,CASSSYPASFNEQYF,TGTGCCAGCAGCAGCTATCCCGCTAGTTTTAACGAGCAGTACTTC
TRBD1,.,TRBJ1-1,TRBV7-9,CASSPWTGSETEAFF,TGTGCCAGCAGCCCTTGGACAGGCTCGGAGACTGAAGCTTTCTTT
TRBD1,.,TRBJ1-1,TRBV27,CASSLLTGTGVAEAFF,TGTGCCAGCAGTTTATTGACCGGGACAGGGGTTGCTGAAGCTTTCTTT
TRBD1,.,TRBJ1-2,TRBV2,CASSRTGANYGYTF,TGTGCCAGCAGTAGGACAGGCGCTAACTATGGCTACACCTTC
.,few,TRBJ2-1,TRBV11-2,CASSLGSRVEYNEQFF,TGTGCCAGCAGCTTAGGCTCCAGGGTGGAATACAATGAGCAGTTCTTC
.,.,TRBJ1-5,TRBV7-9,CASSPAGNLNQPQHF,TGTGCCAGCAGCCCCGCAGGTAACCTCAATCAGCCCCAGCATTTT
TRBD1,.,TRBJ2-3,TRBV30,CAWRQGATTDTQYF,TGTGCCTGGCGACAGGGGGCGACCACAGATACGCAGTATTTT
.,.,TRBJ2-1,TRBV30,CAWGRLYEQFF,TGTGCCTGGGGGAGGTTGTATGAGCAGTTCTTC
.,.,TRBJ1-2,TRBV5-6,CASSSGAYGYTF,TGTGCCAGCAGCTCGGGTGCCTATGGCTACACCTTC
.,few,TRBJ2-7,TRBV6-5,CASSYGRDGRRGEQYF,TGTGCCAGCAGTTACGGGCGAGACGGAAGGAGGGGTGAGCAGTACTTC
TRBD2,.,TRBJ2-1,TRBV27,CASSSSLAGYYNEQFF,TGTGCCAGCAGTTCCTCCCTAGCGGGGTACTACAATGAGCAGTTCTTC
TRBD1,many,TRBJ2-1,TRBV11-1,CASSLAGQGRNEQFF,TGTGCCAGCAGCTTAGCAGGACAGGGGAGGAATGAGCAGTTCTTC
TRBD2,.,TRBJ2-1,TRBV4-1,CASSHSSGSLGNEQFF,TGCGCCAGCAGCCACAGTAGCGGGAGTTTGGGCAATGAGCAGTTCTTC
.,.,TRBJ2-7,TRBV9,CASSVVPGTYEQYF,TGTGCCAGCAGCGTAGTCCCGGGAACTTACGAGCAGTACTTC
.,.,TRBJ1-5,TRBV6-1,CASGGADYSNQPQHF,TGTGCCAGCGGCGGAGCAGATTATAGCAATCAGCCCCAGCATTTT
TRBD1,.,TRBJ2-7,TRBV6-5,CASRETGGHEQYF,TGTGCCAGCAGGGAGACAGGGGGCCACGAGCAGTACTTC
TRBD2,.,TRBJ2-5,TRBV2,CASYKGLAVETQYF,TGTGCCAGCTATAAGGGACTAGCGGTAGAGACCCAGTACTTC
.,.,TRBJ2-6,TRBV11-2,CASTRPGAVANVLTF,TGTGCCAGCACCCGACCTGGGGCTGTGGCCAACGTCCTGACTTTC
TRBD2,.,TRBJ2-3,TRBV7-9,CASSFFRREGADTQYF,TGTGCCAGCAGCTTTTTCCGGCGGGAGGGAGCAGATACGCAGTATTTT
.,.,TRBJ1-5,TRBV7-3,CAHQDNPRGGLGQPQHF,TGTGCCCATCAAGACAACCCCCGGGGGGGGCTGGGACAGCCCCAGCATTTT
.,.,TRBJ2-7,TRBV11-2,CASSLGTAWEQYF,TGTGCCAGCAGCTTAGGAACCGCGTGGGAGCAGTACTTC
.,few,TRBJ2-3,TRBV9,CASSVFPGPGADTQYF,TGTGCCAGCAGCGTTTTCCCCGGCCCGGGGGCAGATACGCAGTATTTT
.,few,TRBJ1-2,TRBV19,CAAAWARQTNYGYTF,TGTGCCGCCGCTTGGGCCAGGCAGACTAACTATGGCTACACCTTC
.,.,TRBJ1-2,TRBV7-9,CASSFGAPNYGYTF,TGTGCCAGCAGCTTCGGAGCGCCCAACTATGGCTACACCTTC
TRBD1,.,TRBJ2-2,TRBV28,CATTGTANTGELFF,TGTGCCACCACTGGGACAGCGAACACCGGGGAGCTGTTTTTT